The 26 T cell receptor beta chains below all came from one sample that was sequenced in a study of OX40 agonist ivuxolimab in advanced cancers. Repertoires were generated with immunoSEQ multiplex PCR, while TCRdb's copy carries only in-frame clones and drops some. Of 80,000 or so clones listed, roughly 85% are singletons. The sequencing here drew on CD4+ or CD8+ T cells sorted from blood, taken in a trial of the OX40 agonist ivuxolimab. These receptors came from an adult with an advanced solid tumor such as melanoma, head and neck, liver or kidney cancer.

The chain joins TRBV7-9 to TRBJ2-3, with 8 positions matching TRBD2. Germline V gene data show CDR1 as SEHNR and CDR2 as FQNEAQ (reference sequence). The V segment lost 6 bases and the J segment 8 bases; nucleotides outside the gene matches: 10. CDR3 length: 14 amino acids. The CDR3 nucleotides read TGTGCCAGCAGTCCCGGACTAGCTCAGGTTACGCAGTATTTT. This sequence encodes CASSPGLAQVTQYF.

The CDR3 nucleotides read TGTGCCAGCGCATATAGCGGGAGCTCCTACAATGAGCAGTTCTTC. This translates into CASAYSGSSYNEQFF. V gene TRBV27 combines with J gene TRBJ2-1, with 9 bases fitting TRBD2. V lost 8 bases, J lost 0 bases, and 5 bases stayed unmatched. The CDR3 totals 15 residues. Germline lookup yields CDR1 MNHEY and CDR2 SMNVEV (reference sequence).

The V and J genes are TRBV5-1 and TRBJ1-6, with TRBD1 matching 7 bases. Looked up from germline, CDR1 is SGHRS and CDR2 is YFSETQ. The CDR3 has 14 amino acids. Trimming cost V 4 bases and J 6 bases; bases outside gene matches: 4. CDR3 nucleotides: TGCGCCAGCAGCACTGGGACAGTTAATTCACCCCTCCACTTT. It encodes CASSTGTVNSPLHF.

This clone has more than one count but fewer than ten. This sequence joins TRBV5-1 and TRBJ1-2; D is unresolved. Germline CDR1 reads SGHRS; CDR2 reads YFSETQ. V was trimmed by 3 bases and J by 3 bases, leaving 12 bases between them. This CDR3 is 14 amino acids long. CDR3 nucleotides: TGCGCCAGCAGCTCACGTTCCGGGGACTATGGCTACACCTTC. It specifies CASSSRSGDYGYTF.

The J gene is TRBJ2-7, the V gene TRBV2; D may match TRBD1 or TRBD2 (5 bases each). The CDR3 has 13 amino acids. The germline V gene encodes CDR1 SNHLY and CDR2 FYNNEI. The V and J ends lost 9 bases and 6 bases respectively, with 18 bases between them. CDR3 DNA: TGTGCCAGTCAAACTAGGGGATATGGCGAGCAGTACTTC. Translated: CASQTRGYGEQYF.

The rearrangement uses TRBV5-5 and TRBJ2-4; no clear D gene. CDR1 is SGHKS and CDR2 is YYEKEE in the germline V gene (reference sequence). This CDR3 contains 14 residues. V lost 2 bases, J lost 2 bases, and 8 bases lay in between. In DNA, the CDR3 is TGTGCCAGCAGCTTAATTGGCACCAAAAACATTCAGTACTTC. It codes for CASSLIGTKNIQYF.

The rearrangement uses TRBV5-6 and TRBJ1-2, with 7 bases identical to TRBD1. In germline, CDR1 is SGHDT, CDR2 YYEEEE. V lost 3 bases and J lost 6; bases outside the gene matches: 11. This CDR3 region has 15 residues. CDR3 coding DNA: TGTGCCAGCAGCTCAGACTACAGGGGCGAGGATGGCTACACCTTC. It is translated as CASSSDYRGEDGYTF.

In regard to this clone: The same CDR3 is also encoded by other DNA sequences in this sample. This CDR3 is CASSLGRGETQYF. For the CDR3, the DNA is TGTGCCAGCAGCTTAGGCAGGGGAGAGACCCAGTACTTC. The J gene is TRBJ2-5, the V gene TRBV5-6, with D perhaps TRBD1 (6 bases). CDR1 SGHDT and CDR2 YYEEEE come from the germline V gene. The CDR3 extends over 13 amino acids. V lost 2 bases, J lost 4 bases, and 9 bases lay in between.

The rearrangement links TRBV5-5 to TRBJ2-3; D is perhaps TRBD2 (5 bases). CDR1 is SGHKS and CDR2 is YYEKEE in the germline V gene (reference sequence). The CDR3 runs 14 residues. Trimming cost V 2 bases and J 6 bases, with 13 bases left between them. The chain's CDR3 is CASSFGWTADTQYF. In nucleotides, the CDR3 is TGTGCCAGCAGCTTTGGGTGGACTGCGGATACGCAGTATTTT. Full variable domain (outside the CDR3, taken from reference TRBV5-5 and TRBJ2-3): DAGVTQSPTHLIKTRGQQVTLRCSPISGHKSVSWYQQVLGQGPQFIFQYYEKEERGRGNFPDRFSARQFPNYSSELNVNALLLGDSALYLCASSFGWTADTQYFGPGTRLTVL.

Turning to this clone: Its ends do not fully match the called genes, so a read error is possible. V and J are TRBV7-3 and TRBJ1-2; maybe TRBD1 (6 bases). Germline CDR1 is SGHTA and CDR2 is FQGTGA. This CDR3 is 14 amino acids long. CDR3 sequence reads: CASGFPGTPYGYTF. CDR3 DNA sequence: TGTGCCAGCGGCTTCCCCGGGACACCCTATGGCTACACCTTC.

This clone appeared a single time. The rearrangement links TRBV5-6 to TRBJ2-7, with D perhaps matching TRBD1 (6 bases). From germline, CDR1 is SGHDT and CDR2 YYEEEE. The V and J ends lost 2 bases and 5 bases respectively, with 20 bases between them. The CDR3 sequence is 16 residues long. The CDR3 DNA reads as TGTGCCAGCAGCTTAAGTAAGGGGGAATGGATACACGAGCAGTACTTC. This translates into CASSLSKGEWIHEQYF.

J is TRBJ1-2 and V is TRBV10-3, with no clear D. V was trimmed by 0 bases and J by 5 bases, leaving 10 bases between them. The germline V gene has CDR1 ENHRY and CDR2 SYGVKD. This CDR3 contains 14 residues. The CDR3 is CAISESRSAYGYTF. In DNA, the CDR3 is TGTGCCATCAGTGAGTCGAGGTCAGCTTATGGCTACACCTTC.

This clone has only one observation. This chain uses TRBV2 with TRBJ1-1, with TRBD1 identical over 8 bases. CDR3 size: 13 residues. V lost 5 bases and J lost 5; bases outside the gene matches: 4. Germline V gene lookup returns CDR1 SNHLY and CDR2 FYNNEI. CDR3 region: CASSQGAGTEAFF. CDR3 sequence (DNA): TGTGCCAGCAGTCAGGGGGCAGGGACTGAAGCTTTCTTT.

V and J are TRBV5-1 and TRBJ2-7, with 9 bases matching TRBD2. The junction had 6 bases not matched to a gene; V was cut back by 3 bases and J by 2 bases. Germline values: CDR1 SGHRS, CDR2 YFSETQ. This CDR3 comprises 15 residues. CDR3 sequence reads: CASSSVSGGPYEQYF. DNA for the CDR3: TGCGCCAGCAGCTCGGTTAGCGGGGGCCCCTACGAGCAGTACTTC. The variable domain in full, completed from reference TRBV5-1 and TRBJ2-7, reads KAGVTQTPRYLIKTRGQQVTLSCSPISGHRSVSWYQQTPGQGLQFLFEYFSETQRNKGNFPGRFSGRQFSNSRSEMNVSTLELGDSALYLCASSSVSGGPYEQYFGPGTRLTVT.

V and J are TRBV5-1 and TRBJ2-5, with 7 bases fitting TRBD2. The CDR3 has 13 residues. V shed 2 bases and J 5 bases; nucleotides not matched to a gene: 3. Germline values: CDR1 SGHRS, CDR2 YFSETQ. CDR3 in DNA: TGCGCCAGCAGCTTAGGACTAGTTGAGACCCAGTACTTC. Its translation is CASSLGLVETQYF.

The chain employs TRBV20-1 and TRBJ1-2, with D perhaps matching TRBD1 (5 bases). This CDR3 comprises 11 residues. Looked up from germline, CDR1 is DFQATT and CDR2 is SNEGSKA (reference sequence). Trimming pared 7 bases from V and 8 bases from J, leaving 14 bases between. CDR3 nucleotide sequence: TGCAGTGTTACGACAGCGGGAGGCTACACCTTC. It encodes CSVTTAGGYTF.

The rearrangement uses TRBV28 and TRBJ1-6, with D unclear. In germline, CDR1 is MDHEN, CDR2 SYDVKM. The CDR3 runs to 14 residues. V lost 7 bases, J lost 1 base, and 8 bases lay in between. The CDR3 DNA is TGTGCCAGCACTAAGGGATCCTATAATTCACCCCTCCACTTT. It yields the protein CASTKGSYNSPLHF.

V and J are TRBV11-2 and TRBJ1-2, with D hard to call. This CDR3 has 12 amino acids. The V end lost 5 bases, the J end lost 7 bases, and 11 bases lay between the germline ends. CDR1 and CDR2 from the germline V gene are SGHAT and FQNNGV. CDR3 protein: CASSHSPRGYTF. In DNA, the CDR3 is TGTGCCAGCAGCCACAGTCCGCGTGGCTACACCTTC.

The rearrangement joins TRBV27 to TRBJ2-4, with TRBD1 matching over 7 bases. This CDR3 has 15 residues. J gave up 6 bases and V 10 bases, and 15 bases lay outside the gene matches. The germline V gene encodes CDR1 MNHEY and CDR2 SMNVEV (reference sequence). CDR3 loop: CATRDSTIGLNIQYF. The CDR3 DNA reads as TGTGCCACCCGGGACAGCACCATAGGGCTAAACATTCAGTACTTC.

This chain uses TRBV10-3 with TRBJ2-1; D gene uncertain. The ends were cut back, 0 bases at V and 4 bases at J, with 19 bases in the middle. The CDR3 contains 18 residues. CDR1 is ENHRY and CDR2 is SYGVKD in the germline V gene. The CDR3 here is CAISESPAASFLYNEQFF. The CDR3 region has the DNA TGTGCCATCAGTGAGTCGCCGGCGGCCTCTTTTCTATACAATGAGCAGTTCTTC.

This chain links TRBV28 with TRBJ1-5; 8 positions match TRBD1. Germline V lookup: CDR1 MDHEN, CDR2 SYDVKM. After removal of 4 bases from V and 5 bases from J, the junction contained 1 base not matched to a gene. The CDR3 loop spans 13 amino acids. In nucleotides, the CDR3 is TGTGCCAGCAGTTCCAGGGGGCATCAGCCCCAGCATTTT. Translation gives CASSSRGHQPQHF.

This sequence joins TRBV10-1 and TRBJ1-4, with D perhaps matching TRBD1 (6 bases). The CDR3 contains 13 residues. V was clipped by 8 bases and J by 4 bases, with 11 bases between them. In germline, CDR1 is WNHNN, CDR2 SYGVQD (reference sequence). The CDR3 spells CASQRQDNEKLFF. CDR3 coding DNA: TGCGCCAGCCAGAGACAGGATAATGAAAAACTGTTTTTT.

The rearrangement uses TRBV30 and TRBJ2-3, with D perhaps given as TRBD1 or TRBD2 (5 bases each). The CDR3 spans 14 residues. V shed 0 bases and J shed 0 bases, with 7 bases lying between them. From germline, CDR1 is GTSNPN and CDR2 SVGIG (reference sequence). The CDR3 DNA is TGTGCCTGGAGTGTGGGGGTCAGCACAGATACGCAGTATTTT. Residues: CAWSVGVSTDTQYF.

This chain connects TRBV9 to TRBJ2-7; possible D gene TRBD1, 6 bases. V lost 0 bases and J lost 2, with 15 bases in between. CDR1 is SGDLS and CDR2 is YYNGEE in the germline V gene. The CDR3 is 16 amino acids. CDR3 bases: TGTGCCAGCAGCGTAGGGTACAGGGTTGGACCCTACGAGCAGTACTTC. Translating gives CASSVGYRVGPYEQYF.

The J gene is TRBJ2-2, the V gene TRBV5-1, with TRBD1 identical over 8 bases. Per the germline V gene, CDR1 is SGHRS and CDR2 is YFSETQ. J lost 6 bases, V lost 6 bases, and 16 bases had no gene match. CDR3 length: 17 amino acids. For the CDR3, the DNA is TGCGCCAGCACCCAACCCGGAGACAGGGGTTTCGCCGGGGAGCTGTTTTTT. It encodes CASTQPGDRGFAGELFF.

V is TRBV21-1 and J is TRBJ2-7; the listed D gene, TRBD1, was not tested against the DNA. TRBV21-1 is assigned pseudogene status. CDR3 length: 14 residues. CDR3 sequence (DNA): TGTGCCAGCAGCAAAGAGGAAGACAGCTACGAGCAGTACTTC. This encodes CASSKEEDSYEQYF.